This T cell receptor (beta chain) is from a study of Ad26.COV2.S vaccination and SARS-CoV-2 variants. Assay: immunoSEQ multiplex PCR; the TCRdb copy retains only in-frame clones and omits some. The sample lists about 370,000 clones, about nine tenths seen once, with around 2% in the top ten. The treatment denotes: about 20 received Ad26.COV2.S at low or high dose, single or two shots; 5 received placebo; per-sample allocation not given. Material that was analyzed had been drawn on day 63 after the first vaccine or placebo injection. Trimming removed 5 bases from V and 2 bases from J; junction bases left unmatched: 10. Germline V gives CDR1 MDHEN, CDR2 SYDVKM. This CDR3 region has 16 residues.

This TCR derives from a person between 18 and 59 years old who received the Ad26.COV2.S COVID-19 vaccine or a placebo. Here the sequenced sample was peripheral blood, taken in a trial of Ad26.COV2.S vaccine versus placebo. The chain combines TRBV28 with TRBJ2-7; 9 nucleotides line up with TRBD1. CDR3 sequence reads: CASSLNPGQGTYEQYF. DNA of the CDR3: TGTGCCAGCAGTCTTAATCCGGGACAGGGAACCTACGAGCAGTACTTC.